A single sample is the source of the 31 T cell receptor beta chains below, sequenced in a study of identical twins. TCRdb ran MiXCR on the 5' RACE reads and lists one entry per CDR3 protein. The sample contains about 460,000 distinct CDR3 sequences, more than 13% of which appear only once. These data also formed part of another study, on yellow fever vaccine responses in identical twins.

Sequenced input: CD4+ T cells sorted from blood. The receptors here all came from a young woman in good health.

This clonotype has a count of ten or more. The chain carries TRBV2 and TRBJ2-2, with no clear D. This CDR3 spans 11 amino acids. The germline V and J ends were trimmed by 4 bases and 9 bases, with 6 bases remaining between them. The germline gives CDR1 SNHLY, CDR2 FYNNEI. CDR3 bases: TGTGCCAGCAGTGGACTTCGGGAGCTGTTTTTT. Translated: CASSGLRELFF.

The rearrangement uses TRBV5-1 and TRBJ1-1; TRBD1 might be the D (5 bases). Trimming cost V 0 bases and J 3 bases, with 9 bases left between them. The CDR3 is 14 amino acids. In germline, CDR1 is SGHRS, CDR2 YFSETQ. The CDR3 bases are TGCGCCAGCAGCTTGGAGGGACCGCACACTGAAGCTTTCTTT. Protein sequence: CASSLEGPHTEAFF.

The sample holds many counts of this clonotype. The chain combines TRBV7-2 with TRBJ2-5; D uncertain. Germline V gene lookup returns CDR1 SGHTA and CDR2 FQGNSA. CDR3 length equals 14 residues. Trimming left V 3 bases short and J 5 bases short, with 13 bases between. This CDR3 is CASSFGISQETQYF. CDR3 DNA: TGTGCCAGCAGCTTCGGCATTTCACAGGAGACCCAGTACTTC.

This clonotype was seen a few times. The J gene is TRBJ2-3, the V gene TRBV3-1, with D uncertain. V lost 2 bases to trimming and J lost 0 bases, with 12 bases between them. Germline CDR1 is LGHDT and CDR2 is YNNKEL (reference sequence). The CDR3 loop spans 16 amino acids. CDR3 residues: CASSQSRNPSTDTQYF. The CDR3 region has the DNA TGTGCCAGCAGCCAATCACGGAACCCTAGCACAGATACGCAGTATTTT.

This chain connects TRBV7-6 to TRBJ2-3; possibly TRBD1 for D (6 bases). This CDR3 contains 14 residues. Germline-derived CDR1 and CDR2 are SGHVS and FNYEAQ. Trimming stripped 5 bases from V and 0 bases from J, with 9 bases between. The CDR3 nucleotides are TGTGCCAGCAGCATCGGACAGAGCACAGATACGCAGTATTTT. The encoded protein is CASSIGQSTDTQYF.

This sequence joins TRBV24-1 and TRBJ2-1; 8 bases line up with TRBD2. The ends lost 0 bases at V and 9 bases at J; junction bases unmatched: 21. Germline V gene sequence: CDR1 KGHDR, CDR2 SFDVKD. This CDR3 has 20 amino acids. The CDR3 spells CATSDLPKWNSGINGGEQFF. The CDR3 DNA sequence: TGTGCCACCAGTGATTTGCCCAAGTGGAATAGCGGGATCAATGGTGGTGAGCAGTTCTTC.

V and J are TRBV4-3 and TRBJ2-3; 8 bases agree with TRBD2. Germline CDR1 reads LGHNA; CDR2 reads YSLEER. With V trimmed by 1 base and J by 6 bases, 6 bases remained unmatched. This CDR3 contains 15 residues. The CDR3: CASSQGAGGLDTQYF. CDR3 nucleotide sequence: TGCGCCAGCAGCCAAGGGGCGGGGGGACTTGATACGCAGTATTTT.

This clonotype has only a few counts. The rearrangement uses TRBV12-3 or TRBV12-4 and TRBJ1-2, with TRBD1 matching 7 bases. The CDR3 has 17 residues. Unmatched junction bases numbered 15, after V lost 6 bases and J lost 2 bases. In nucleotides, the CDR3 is TGTGCCAGCAGCAAAACAGGGGTAATGGGGGTGAACTATGGCTACACCTTC. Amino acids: CASSKTGVMGVNYGYTF.

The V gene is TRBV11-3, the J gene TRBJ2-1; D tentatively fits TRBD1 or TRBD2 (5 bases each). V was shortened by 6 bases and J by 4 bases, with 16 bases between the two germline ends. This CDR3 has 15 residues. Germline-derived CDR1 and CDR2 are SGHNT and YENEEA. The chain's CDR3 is CASSYGTVRYNEQFF. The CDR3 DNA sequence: TGTGCCAGCAGTTACGGGACGGTGCGGTACAATGAGCAGTTCTTC.

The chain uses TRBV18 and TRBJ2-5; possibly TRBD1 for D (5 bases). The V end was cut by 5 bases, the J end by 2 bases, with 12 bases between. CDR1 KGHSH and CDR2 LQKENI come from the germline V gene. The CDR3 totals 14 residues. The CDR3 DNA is TGTGCCAGCTCATCCCGACAGATGCAAGAGACCCAGTACTTC. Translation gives CASSSRQMQETQYF.

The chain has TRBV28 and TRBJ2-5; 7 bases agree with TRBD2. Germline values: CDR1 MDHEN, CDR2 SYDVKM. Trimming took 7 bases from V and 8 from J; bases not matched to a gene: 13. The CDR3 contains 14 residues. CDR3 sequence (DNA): TGTGCCAGCACCCCTGGGGGACTAAGGGATACCCAGTACTTC. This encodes CASTPGGLRDTQYF.

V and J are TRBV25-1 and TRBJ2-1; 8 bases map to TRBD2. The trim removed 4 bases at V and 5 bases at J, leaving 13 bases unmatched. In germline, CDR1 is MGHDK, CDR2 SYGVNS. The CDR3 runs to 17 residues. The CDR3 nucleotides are TGTGCCAGCAGTGCCCAACGGAGCGGGGGTGTCCACAATGAGCAGTTCTTC. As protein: CASSAQRSGGVHNEQFF. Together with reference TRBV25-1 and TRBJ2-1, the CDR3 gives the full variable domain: EADIYQTPRYLVIGTGKKITLECSQTMGHDKMYWYQQDPGMELHLIHYSYGVNSTEKGDLSSESTVSRIRTEHFPLTLESARPSHTSQYLCASSAQRSGGVHNEQFFGPGTRLTVL.

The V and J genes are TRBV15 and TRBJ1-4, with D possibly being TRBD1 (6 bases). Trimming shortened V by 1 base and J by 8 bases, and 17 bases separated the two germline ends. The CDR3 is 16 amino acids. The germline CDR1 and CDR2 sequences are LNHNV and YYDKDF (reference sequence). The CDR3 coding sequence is TGTGCCACCAGCAGAGGAATAGCAGGGGCCGGGGAAAAACTGTTTTTT. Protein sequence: CATSRGIAGAGEKLFF.

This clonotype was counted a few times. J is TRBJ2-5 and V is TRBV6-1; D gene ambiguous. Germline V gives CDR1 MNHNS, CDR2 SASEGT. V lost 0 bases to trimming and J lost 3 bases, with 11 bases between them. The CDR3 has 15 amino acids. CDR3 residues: CASSEATSREETQYF. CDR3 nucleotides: TGTGCCAGCAGTGAAGCGACGTCTCGCGAAGAGACCCAGTACTTC.

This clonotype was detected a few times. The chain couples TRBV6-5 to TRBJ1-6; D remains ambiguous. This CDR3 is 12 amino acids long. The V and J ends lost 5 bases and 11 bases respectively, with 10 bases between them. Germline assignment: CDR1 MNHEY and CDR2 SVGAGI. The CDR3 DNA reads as TGTGCCAGCAGTGGGATAGATACACCCCTCCACTTT. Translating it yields CASSGIDTPLHF.

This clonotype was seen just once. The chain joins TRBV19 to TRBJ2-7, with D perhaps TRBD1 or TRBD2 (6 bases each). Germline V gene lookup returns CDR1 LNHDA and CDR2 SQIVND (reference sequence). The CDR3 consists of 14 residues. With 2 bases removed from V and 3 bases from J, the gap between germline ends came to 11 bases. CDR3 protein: CASSISGGGYEQYF. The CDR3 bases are TGTGCCAGTAGTATATCCGGGGGCGGCTACGAGCAGTACTTC.

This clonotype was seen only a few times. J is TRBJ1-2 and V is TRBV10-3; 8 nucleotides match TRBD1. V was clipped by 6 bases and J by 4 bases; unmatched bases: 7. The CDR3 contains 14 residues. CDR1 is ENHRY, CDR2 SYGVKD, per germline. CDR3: CAISAGGQGYGYTF. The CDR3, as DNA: TGTGCCATCAGCGCAGGGGGCCAGGGCTATGGCTACACCTTC.

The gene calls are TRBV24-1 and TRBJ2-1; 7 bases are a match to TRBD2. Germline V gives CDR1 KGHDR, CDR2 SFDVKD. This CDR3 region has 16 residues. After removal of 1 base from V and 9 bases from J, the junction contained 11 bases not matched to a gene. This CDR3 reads CATSDFKRGSRGEQFF. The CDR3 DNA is TGTGCCACCAGTGATTTTAAGCGGGGCTCCCGAGGTGAGCAGTTCTTC.

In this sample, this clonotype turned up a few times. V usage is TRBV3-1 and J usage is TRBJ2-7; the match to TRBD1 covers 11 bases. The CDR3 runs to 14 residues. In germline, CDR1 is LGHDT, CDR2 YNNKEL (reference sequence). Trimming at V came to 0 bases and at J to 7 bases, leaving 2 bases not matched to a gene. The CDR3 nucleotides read TGTGCCAGCAGCCAAGACCGGGACAGGGGGGAGCAGTACTTC. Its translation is CASSQDRDRGEQYF.

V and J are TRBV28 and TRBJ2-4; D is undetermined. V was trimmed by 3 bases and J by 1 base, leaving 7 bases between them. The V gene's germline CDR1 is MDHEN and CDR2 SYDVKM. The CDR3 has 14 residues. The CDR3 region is CASSFLQAKNIQYF. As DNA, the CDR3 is TGTGCCAGCAGTTTCCTACAGGCCAAAAACATTCAGTACTTC.

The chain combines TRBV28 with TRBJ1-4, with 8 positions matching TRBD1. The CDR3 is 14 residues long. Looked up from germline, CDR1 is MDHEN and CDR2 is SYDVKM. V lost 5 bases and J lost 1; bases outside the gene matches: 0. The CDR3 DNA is TGTGCCAGCAGTGGGACAGGAACTAATGAAAAACTGTTTTTT. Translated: CASSGTGTNEKLFF.

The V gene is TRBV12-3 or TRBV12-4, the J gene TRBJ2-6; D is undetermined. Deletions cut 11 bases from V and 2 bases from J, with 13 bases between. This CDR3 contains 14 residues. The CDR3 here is CAVSRATGANVLTF. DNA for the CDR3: TGTGCCGTCAGTCGGGCAACTGGGGCCAACGTCCTGACTTTC.

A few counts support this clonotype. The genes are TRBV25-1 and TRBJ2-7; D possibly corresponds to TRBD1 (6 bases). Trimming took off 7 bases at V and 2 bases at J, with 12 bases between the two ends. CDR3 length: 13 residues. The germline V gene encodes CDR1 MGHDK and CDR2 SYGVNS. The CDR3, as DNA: TGTGCCAGCACGGAGACAGGAGCCTACGAGCAGTACTTC. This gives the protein CASTETGAYEQYF.

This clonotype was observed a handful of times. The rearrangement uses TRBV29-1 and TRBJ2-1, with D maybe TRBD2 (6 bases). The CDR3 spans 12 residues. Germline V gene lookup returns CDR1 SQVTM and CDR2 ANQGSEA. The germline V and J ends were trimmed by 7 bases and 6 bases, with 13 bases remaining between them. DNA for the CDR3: TGCAGCGGGCGGGACCCACTCAATGAGCAGTTCTTC. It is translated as CSGRDPLNEQFF.

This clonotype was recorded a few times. The CDR3 bases are TGCAGTGCCCTACCCACTAGCGGCTACGAGCAGTACTTC. Its protein product is CSALPTSGYEQYF. The rearrangement links TRBV20-1 to TRBJ2-7, with TRBD2 matching over 8 bases. The CDR3 loop spans 13 amino acids. Germline lookup yields CDR1 DFQATT and CDR2 SNEGSKA (reference sequence). The V and J ends lost 6 bases and 3 bases, in that order; junction bases with no gene match: 7.

The CDR3 sequence is CASSFTTGTGGPREQYF. For the CDR3, the DNA is TGTGCCAGCAGCTTTACGACGGGGACAGGGGGTCCCAGGGAGCAGTACTTC. The V call is TRBV11-2, the J call TRBJ2-7; 11 bases align to TRBD1. V dropped 3 bases and J dropped 7; count of bases not matched to a gene: 14. CDR3 length: 17 residues. Germline CDR1 and CDR2: SGHAT and FQNNGV.

CDR3 amino acids: CASRSLAGKRNEQFF. DNA for the CDR3: TGTGCCAGCAGATCACTAGCGGGAAAAAGAAATGAGCAGTTCTTC. The chain carries TRBV11-2 and TRBJ2-1, with TRBD2 matching over 10 bases. The CDR3 length is 15 residues. CDR1 is SGHAT and CDR2 is FQNNGV in the germline V gene. The V segment lost 6 bases and the J segment 7 bases; nucleotides outside the gene matches: 9.

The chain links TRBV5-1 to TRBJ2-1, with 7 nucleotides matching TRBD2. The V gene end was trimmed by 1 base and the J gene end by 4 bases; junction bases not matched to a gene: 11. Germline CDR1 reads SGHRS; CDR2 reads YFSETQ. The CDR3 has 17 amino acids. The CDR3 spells CASSLSVLAGNYNEQFF. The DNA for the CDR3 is TGCGCCAGCAGCTTGAGCGTGTTAGCGGGTAATTACAATGAGCAGTTCTTC.

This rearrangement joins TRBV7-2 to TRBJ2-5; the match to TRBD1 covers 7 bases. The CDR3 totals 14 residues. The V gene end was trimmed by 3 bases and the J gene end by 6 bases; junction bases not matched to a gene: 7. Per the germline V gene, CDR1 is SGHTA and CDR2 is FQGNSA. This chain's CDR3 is CASSLGQSLKTQYF. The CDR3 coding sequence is TGTGCCAGCAGCTTGGGACAGTCCCTGAAGACCCAGTACTTC.

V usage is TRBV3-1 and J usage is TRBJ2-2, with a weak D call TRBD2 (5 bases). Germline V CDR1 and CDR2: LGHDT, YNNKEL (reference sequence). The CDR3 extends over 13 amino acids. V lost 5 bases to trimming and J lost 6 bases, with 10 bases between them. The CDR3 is CASSGTSAGELFF. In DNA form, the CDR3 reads TGTGCCAGCAGCGGTACTAGTGCCGGGGAGCTGTTTTTT.

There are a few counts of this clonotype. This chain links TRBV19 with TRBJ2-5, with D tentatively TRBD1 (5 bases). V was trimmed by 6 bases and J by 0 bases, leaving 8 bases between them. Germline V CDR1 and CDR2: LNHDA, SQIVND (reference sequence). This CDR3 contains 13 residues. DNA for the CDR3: TGTGCCAGTAGCGACAGCCACCAAGAGACCCAGTACTTC. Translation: CASSDSHQETQYF.